What follows describes a single TCR beta chain. Its antigen remains unidentified. The record originates from a study of post-analysis software for immune sequencing data. Overall study findings and caveats: Five or six TRBV segments, TRBV5-6, TRBV5-1 and TRBV20-1 among them, were found more frequent in patients than controls. Significantly decreased normalized Chao1 diversity was recorded for multiple sclerosis patients relative to controls.

Included in the TCR beta cDNA libraries were unique molecular identifiers. The authors obtained 540,000 or so cDNA molecules from around 0.96 to 9.9 million T cells. One entry per CDR3 protein results from TCRdb running MiXCR on the PCR reads. Here the sample spans 820,000 or so distinct CDR3 sequences, about 57% being singletons. V lost 6 bases and J lost 0, with 14 bases in between. The CDR3 is 14 amino acids. The germline gives CDR1 SQVTM, CDR2 ANQGSEA. This receptor was identified in a girl between 5 and 17 years old with multiple sclerosis. Sequenced: blood. V and J are TRBV29-1 and TRBJ1-1, with D unresolved. Written as DNA, the CDR3 is TGCAGCGTAGTGGCGTACGCCATGAACACTGAAGCTTTCTTT. This gives the protein CSVVAYAMNTEAFF.